This is a list of T cell receptor beta chains from one sample in a study of prognosis after radiotherapy for stage I lung cancer. MiXCR was run by TCRdb on the multiplex PCR reads, yielding one entry per CDR3 protein. This sample has over 14,000 distinct CDR3 sequences, with around 56% found just once. This sample comprised PBMCs, obtained before or after stereotactic body radiation therapy (not recorded which). Every receptor here comes from a donor at least 50 years old with non-small cell lung cancer. Each CDR3 is given with its conserved first and last residue. A D gene is named only where the DNA matches it firmly.

v_call d_call cdr3_aa
TRBV7-2 . CASSLRTGNGHTF
TRBV7-2 . CASSLVAVSYNEQFF
TRBV6-1 . CASSEFDGNTIYF
TRBV4-1 TRBD1 CASRDRGSGELFF
TRBV2 TRBD1 CASSEGQGAGAEAFF
TRBV6-1 TRBD2 CASSRTSGRGSYNEQFF
TRBV6-2/TRBV6-3 TRBD1 CASSVIRDRSNEQFF
TRBV7-9 . CASGLYSTDTQYF
TRBV19 . CASSARVGLEQYF
TRBV5-1 . CASSPEEGSADTQYF
TRBV11-3 . CASSRGTIQETQYF
TRBV19 . CAARVPGPGELFF
TRBV7-3 . CASSLGKGKIYQPQHF
TRBV6-2/TRBV6-3 . CASTEIGGGVYGYTF
TRBV20-1 . CSARDLYRPSSYEQYF
TRBV6-2/TRBV6-3 TRBD2 CASSYLAGEYEQYF
TRBV12-3/TRBV12-4 TRBD2 CARSLAGVTDKQYF
TRBV30 TRBD1 CAWSAGQGSYEQYF
TRBV2 . CASEGEATGELFF
TRBV7-8 . CASSLAGWSGNTIYF
TRBV7-3 . CASSCPYHPHRSTDTQYF
TRBV2 . CASSVPRSPRPNDQFF
TRBV6-1 . CASRARDTSYEQYF
TRBV27 TRBD2 CASSLAGLAGAETDTQYF
TRBV4-3 . CSSSQDRWTRSTWYF
TRBV20-1 TRBD2 CSASSSGRAADTQYF
TRBV11-3 . CASRRQENSPLHF
TRBV6-5 TRBD2 CASSFGLAGEYGTAELFF
TRBV12-3/TRBV12-4 . CASSLTGSTEAFF
TRBV3-1 TRBD2 CASSQEASGSSGVEQFF
TRBV28 . CASSSQLSGLSTEAFF
TRBV9 TRBD2 CASSPTSGLADTQYF
TRBV5-1 TRBD1 CASSLAGRGRYEQYF
TRBV7-6 TRBD1 CASSLAGTAYEQYF
TRBV19 . CASSITGTTNTEAFF
TRBV27 . CPLARYNEQFF
TRBV2 . CASSEGGLDEQYF
TRBV6-1 TRBD2 CASLYASGGDYNEQFF
TRBV11-2 . CASSLARDSNYGYTF
TRBV24-1 TRBD2 CATSDALAGVNYNEQFF
TRBV7-3 . CASSLNDRGLPLHF
TRBV28 . CASRSTSNYGYTF
TRBV20-1 TRBD2 CSARLAGGPEEQYF
TRBV7-9 TRBD2 CASSLAWGGVGANVLTF
TRBV20-1 . CSARDLRQLTGELFF
TRBV2 TRBD1 CASSEDRGHSPLHF
TRBV6-2/TRBV6-3 . CASSDRGRVSYEQYF
TRBV5-1 . CASSPGPLNTEAFF